The T cell receptor (beta chain) described here comes from a study of long-term antiretroviral therapy in people with HIV. At least two post-ART and at least one pre-ART PBMC sample were available for each donor. Samples were assayed with immunoSEQ v3.0 at survey level. Assay: immunoSEQ multiplex PCR; the TCRdb copy retains only in-frame clones and omits some. The table includes roughly 40,000 clones, roughly 90% detected once. Germline V gene sequence: CDR1 SEHNR, CDR2 FQNEAQ (reference sequence). Trimming removed 2 bases from V and 7 bases from J, with 14 bases in between. This CDR3 has 14 amino acids.

V is TRBV7-9 and J is TRBJ1-1, with a tentative D call TRBD1 (5 bases). The origin of this receptor is a woman aged 18-30 years with HIV. Sequences were derived from unsorted PBMCs, sampled just before starting antiretroviral therapy. The DNA of the CDR3 is TGTGCCAGCAGCTTAACCTTTACAGGTCATGAAGCTTTCTTT. It yields the protein CASSLTFTGHEAFF. Looking up the rest from reference TRBV7-9 and TRBJ1-1 gives the full variable domain: DTGVSQNPRHKITKRGQNVTFRCDPISEHNRLYWYRQTLGQGPEFLTYFQNEAQLEKSRLLSDRFSAERPKGSFSTLEIQRTEQGDSAMYLCASSLTFTGHEAFFGQGTRLTVV.